The 30 T cell receptor beta chains in this list originate from one sample, sequenced in a study of blood T cell repertoires in COVID-19. Assay used: immunoSEQ multiplex PCR; TCRdb lists only in-frame clones, some missing. The repertoire holds 80,000 to 85,000 clones, around 90% seen once, with around 5% in the top ten. Sequencing was done on a sample of peripheral blood. These receptors originate from a woman older than 75 with acute or convalescent COVID-19.

This clone appeared a single time. The J gene is TRBJ2-1, the V gene TRBV4-1; TRBD2 aligns across 9 bases. Germline V gives CDR1 MGHRA, CDR2 YSYEKL. Losses at the gene ends were 0 bases for V and 15 bases for J; bases not matched to a gene: 6. This CDR3 contains 13 residues. The chain's CDR3 is CASSQEASGNAFF. In DNA form, the CDR3 reads TGCGCCAGCAGCCAAGAAGCTAGCGGGAACGCGTTCTTC.

V and J are TRBV6-2 or TRBV6-3 and TRBJ2-6; 8 positions match TRBD1. The germline V gene has CDR1 MNHEY and CDR2 SVGEGT. V lost 4 bases, J lost 2 bases, and 7 bases stayed unmatched. The CDR3 is 17 amino acids. The chain's CDR3 is CASSFDRGVPGANVLTF. The CDR3 coding sequence is TGTGCCAGCAGTTTTGACAGGGGAGTTCCTGGGGCCAACGTCCTGACTTTC.

The chain uses TRBV3-1 (or the pseudogene TRBV3-2) and TRBJ2-7, with D perhaps TRBD2 (6 bases). With 4 bases removed from V and 3 bases from J, the gap between germline ends came to 16 bases. Germline CDR1 and CDR2: LGHDT and YNNKEL (reference sequence). CDR3 size: 15 residues. The CDR3 DNA sequence: TGTGCCAGCAGCCTCGGTCTCGGGAGTGGCTACGAGCAGTACTTC. The encoded protein is CASSLGLGSGYEQYF.

This clone was detected once. V is TRBV9 and J is TRBJ2-1, with TRBD2 matching over 9 bases. V was pared by 6 bases and J by 9 bases, with 13 bases of the junction left unmatched. The CDR3 extends over 15 amino acids. CDR1 and CDR2 from the germline V gene are SGDLS and YYNGEE. The chain's CDR3 is CASTGGGGAGGEQFF. The DNA of the CDR3 is TGTGCCAGCACGGGAGGCGGGGGGGCCGGTGGTGAGCAGTTCTTC. Full variable domain (rest looked up from reference TRBV9 and TRBJ2-1): DSGVTQTPKHLITATGQRVTLRCSPRSGDLSVYWYQQSLDQGLQFLIQYYNGEERAKGNILERFSAQQFPDLHSELNLSSLELGDSALYFCASTGGGGAGGEQFFGPGTRLTVL.

This clone was picked up a small number of times. Other DNA sequences of this sample code for an identical CDR3. CDR3 in DNA: TGTGCCAGTAGTATCTCCAGAACAGATACGCAGTATTTT. This gives the protein CASSISRTDTQYF. The V gene is TRBV19, the J gene TRBJ2-3; no reliable D call. The CDR3 extends over 13 amino acids. CDR1 and CDR2 (germline): LNHDA, SQIVND (reference sequence). Trimming left V 3 bases short and J 3 bases short, with 7 bases between.

This sequence joins TRBV11-2 and TRBJ2-1; possibly TRBD2 for D (5 bases). Trimming pared 2 bases from V and 5 bases from J, leaving 10 bases between. CDR1 SGHAT and CDR2 FQNNGV come from the germline V gene. The CDR3 has 14 amino acids. The CDR3 loop is CASSLRSGDNEQFF. CDR3 coding DNA: TGTGCCAGCAGCTTAAGATCCGGGGACAATGAGCAGTTCTTC.

The rearrangement uses TRBV6-1 and TRBJ2-1; TRBD2 matches at 13 bases. V lost 2 bases and J lost 0; bases outside the gene matches: 4. The CDR3 has 18 amino acids. CDR1 is MNHNS and CDR2 is SASEGT in the germline V gene. CDR3 amino acids: CASSERTSGRASYNEQFF. CDR3 sequence (DNA): TGTGCCAGCAGTGAACGTACTAGCGGGAGGGCCTCCTACAATGAGCAGTTCTTC.

The chain employs TRBV18 and TRBJ1-2; 8 bases are a match to TRBD1. The CDR3 has 14 amino acids. V was clipped by 6 bases and J by 5 bases; unmatched bases: 8. Germline V lookup: CDR1 KGHSH, CDR2 LQKENI. CDR3 in DNA: TGTGCCAGCTCGACCGACAGGGGAGAATATGGCTACACCTTC. Translation gives CASSTDRGEYGYTF.

The V call is TRBV12-3 or TRBV12-4, the J call TRBJ2-7, with D possibly being TRBD1 (5 bases). The CDR3 is 13 residues long. The germline V and J ends were trimmed by 8 bases and 7 bases, with 18 bases remaining between them. The CDR3 DNA is TGTGCCAGCTCCCGACAGACCTCTACGGAGCAGTACTTC. It specifies CASSRQTSTEQYF.

This chain connects TRBV6-5 to TRBJ1-1; 7 nucleotides agree with TRBD1. V dropped 5 bases and J dropped 2; count of bases not matched to a gene: 5. The CDR3 is 14 residues long. Germline CDR1 MNHEY, CDR2 SVGAGI. DNA for the CDR3: TGTGCCAGCAGTCGGGGACAGTCTAACACTGAAGCTTTCTTT. As protein: CASSRGQSNTEAFF.

This clone was counted a single time. The chain joins TRBV18 to TRBJ1-2; 8 bases agree with TRBD1. The CDR3 consists of 13 residues. With V trimmed by 4 bases and J by 8 bases, 6 bases remained unmatched. CDR1 and CDR2 (germline): KGHSH, LQKENI. CDR3 amino acids: CASSLGQGRGYTF. Written as DNA, the CDR3 is TGTGCCAGCTCACTCGGACAGGGCCGCGGCTACACCTTC.

V and J are TRBV7-2 and TRBJ2-5; unclear D gene. Trimming stripped 1 base from V and 5 bases from J, with 11 bases between. The CDR3 spans 14 residues. Per germline, CDR1 SGHTA and CDR2 FQGNSA. As DNA, the CDR3 is TGTGCCAGCAGCTTAGGCGGCTCCCCGGAGACCCAGTACTTC. This translates into CASSLGGSPETQYF.

The chain couples TRBV5-6 to TRBJ1-2; D possibly corresponds to TRBD1 (5 bases). CDR1 SGHDT and CDR2 YYEEEE come from the germline V gene. Deletions cut 0 bases from V and 8 bases from J, with 20 bases between. This CDR3 has 16 amino acids. The CDR3 DNA follows: TGTGCCAGCAGCTTGGTGGTAGGCGGGGGGTTCTCCGGCTACACCTTC. Translation: CASSLVVGGGFSGYTF.

This clone was counted a single time. The chain is built from TRBV19 and TRBJ1-5; unclear D gene. CDR3 size: 16 residues. The germline V and J ends were trimmed by 1 base and 6 bases, with 16 bases remaining between them. Germline V gene data show CDR1 as LNHDA and CDR2 as SQIVND (reference sequence). The CDR3 DNA is TGTGCCAGTAGTATAGCCTCCTGGCAAGGAGGTCAGCCCCAGCATTTT. Encoded protein: CASSIASWQGGQPQHF.

V and J are TRBV4-3 and TRBJ2-3; 11 bases map to TRBD2. V shed 5 bases, J shed 5 bases, and the junction held 6 bases outside the gene matches. CDR1 LGHNA and CDR2 YSLEER come from the germline V gene. The CDR3 consists of 15 residues. CDR3 nucleotides: TGCGCCAGCAGCTTAATAGCGGGGGGGCAAGATACGCAGTATTTT. Residues: CASSLIAGGQDTQYF.

The CDR3 DNA is TGTGCCACCGATACAGGGGGAACATGGAACACTGAAGCTTTCTTT. It codes for CATDTGGTWNTEAFF. The chain couples TRBV19 to TRBJ1-1; 8 nucleotides line up with TRBD1. The CDR3 is 15 residues long. From germline, CDR1 is LNHDA and CDR2 SQIVND (reference sequence). The ends lost 10 bases at V and 1 base at J; junction bases unmatched: 11.

This clone appeared a few times. V usage is TRBV7-8 and J usage is TRBJ1-1; D gene ambiguous. The CDR3 is 14 amino acids. Germline loops: CDR1 SGHVS, CDR2 FQNEAQ. V was trimmed by 6 bases and J by 5 bases, leaving 16 bases between them. The CDR3 DNA is TGTGCCAGCAGTCCGAGGGAGGGCGGAACTGAAGCTTTCTTT. Translation gives CASSPREGGTEAFF.

The rearrangement joins TRBV5-1 to TRBJ1-5, with D possibly matching TRBD1 (6 bases). The germline CDR1 and CDR2 sequences are SGHRS and YFSETQ. The CDR3 extends over 14 amino acids. Trimming took 4 bases from V and 5 from J, leaving 13 bases between them. The CDR3 protein is CASSPTGIDQPQHF. The CDR3 DNA reads as TGCGCCAGCAGCCCCACAGGGATAGATCAGCCCCAGCATTTT.

The J gene is TRBJ2-1, the V gene TRBV5-4; 8 positions match TRBD1. V shed 4 bases, J shed 9 bases, and the junction held 9 bases outside the gene matches. The CDR3 loop spans 14 amino acids. Per the germline V gene, CDR1 is SGHNT and CDR2 is YYREEE (reference sequence). The CDR3 sequence: CASSTDRAWGEQFF. CDR3 coding DNA: TGTGCCAGCAGCACGGACAGGGCTTGGGGTGAGCAGTTCTTC. The full variable domain, with the rest looked up from reference TRBV5-4 and TRBJ2-1, is ETGVTQSPTHLIKTRGQQVTLRCSSQSGHNTVSWYQQALGQGPQFIFQYYREEENGRGNFPPRFSGLQFPNYSSELNVNALELDDSALYLCASSTDRAWGEQFFGPGTRLTVL.

The chain uses TRBV11-2 and TRBJ1-2; TRBD1 is a possible D gene (6 bases). V was trimmed by 5 bases and J by 4 bases, leaving 23 bases between them. The germline gives CDR1 SGHAT, CDR2 FQNNGV. CDR3 length: 17 amino acids. CDR3 coding DNA: TGTGCCAGCAGCGTCAGGCAGGGGCTGAAATCTGGCTATGGCTACACCTTC. Its translation: CASSVRQGLKSGYGYTF.

The rearrangement links TRBV4-2 to TRBJ2-5; 9 bases match TRBD1. The CDR3 contains 15 residues. The germline gives CDR1 LGHNA, CDR2 YNFKEQ. The junction had 4 bases not matched to a gene; V was cut back by 1 base and J by 4 bases. The CDR3 DNA follows: TGTGCCAGCAGCCAAGGGACAGGGGAAGGAGAGACCCAGTACTTC. Its translation is CASSQGTGEGETQYF.

J is TRBJ1-1 and V is TRBV11-3; D is undetermined. Trimming removed 1 base at V and 1 base at J, with 4 bases between. Germline lookup yields CDR1 SGHNT and CDR2 YENEEA. This CDR3 spans 13 amino acids. For the CDR3, the DNA is TGTGCCAGCAGCTTAGGAGGGAACACTGAAGCTTTCTTT. It codes for CASSLGGNTEAFF.

The CDR3 loop is CASSYQPRGTQYF. The CDR3 DNA is TGTGCCAGCAGTTACCAACCCCGGGGGACCCAGTACTTC. The genes are TRBV6-5 and TRBJ2-5, with D perhaps TRBD2 (5 bases). V was cut by 2 bases and J by 7 bases, with 11 bases left in between. The CDR3 spans 13 residues. Germline CDR1 reads MNHEY; CDR2 reads SVGAGI.

This sequence joins TRBV4-1 and TRBJ2-7; D perhaps matches TRBD2 (6 bases). This CDR3 contains 13 residues. V dropped 3 bases and J dropped 8 bases, with 14 bases sitting between them. CDR1 and CDR2 from the germline V gene are MGHRA and YSYEKL. The CDR3, as DNA: TGCGCCAGCAGCCACCCCCCGGGAGACAAGCAGTACTTC. The encoded protein is CASSHPPGDKQYF.

The V call is TRBV6-2 or TRBV6-3, the J call TRBJ1-2, with D tentatively TRBD1 (6 bases). Trimming removed 0 bases from V and 7 bases from J, with 9 bases in between. The CDR3 covers 13 residues. Germline CDR1 reads MNHEY; CDR2 reads SVGEGT. CDR3 nucleotide sequence: TGTGCCAGCAGTTACTCCACAGGGATTGGCTACACCTTC. It translates to CASSYSTGIGYTF.

The chain is built from TRBV24-1 and TRBJ2-1; D is possibly TRBD2 (5 bases). V was shortened by 0 bases and J by 13 bases, with 9 bases between the two germline ends. Germline assignment: CDR1 KGHDR and CDR2 SFDVKD. The length of the CDR3 is 12 residues. CDR3 bases: TGTGCCACCAGTGATTTGTTCGGGGATCAGTTCTTC. Translated: CATSDLFGDQFF.

V is TRBV3-1 (or the pseudogene TRBV3-2) and J is TRBJ2-1, with 7 nucleotides matching TRBD2. Germline CDR1 and CDR2: LGHDT and YNNKEL (reference sequence). The V segment lost 1 base and the J segment 0 bases; nucleotides outside the gene matches: 6. CDR3 length: 17 amino acids. CDR3 sequence (DNA): TGTGCCAGCAGCCAAGCCGCCGGGACTACCTCCTACAATGAGCAGTTCTTC. This codes for CASSQAAGTTSYNEQFF.

The J gene is TRBJ2-2, the V gene TRBV18; possibly TRBD1 for D (5 bases). This CDR3 region has 15 residues. V lost 5 bases, J lost 1 base, and 11 bases lay in between. Germline V gives CDR1 KGHSH, CDR2 LQKENI. The CDR3 nucleotides read TGTGCCAGCTCAGAACAGGCTTTGAACACCGGGGAGCTGTTTTTT. Protein: CASSEQALNTGELFF.

This clone has only one observation. The chain links TRBV29-1 to TRBJ2-5, with D perhaps matching TRBD1 (5 bases). The CDR3 loop spans 12 amino acids. Germline assignment: CDR1 SQVTM and CDR2 ANQGSEA. V lost 3 bases and J 5 bases, leaving 10 bases between the germline ends. The CDR3 nucleotides are TGCAGCGTTGACAGGGCCGGGGAGACCCAGTACTTC. Translating it yields CSVDRAGETQYF.

V and J are TRBV27 and TRBJ1-1; 7 nucleotides align to TRBD1. This CDR3 is built from 16 residues. With 4 bases clipped from V and 5 bases from J, the junction kept 13 bases outside the gene matches. Germline V gene lookup returns CDR1 MNHEY and CDR2 SMNVEV (reference sequence). In DNA, the CDR3 is TGTGCCAGCAGTTCGCCACAGGGGTCAGCGGAGACTGAAGCTTTCTTT. This sequence encodes CASSSPQGSAETEAFF.